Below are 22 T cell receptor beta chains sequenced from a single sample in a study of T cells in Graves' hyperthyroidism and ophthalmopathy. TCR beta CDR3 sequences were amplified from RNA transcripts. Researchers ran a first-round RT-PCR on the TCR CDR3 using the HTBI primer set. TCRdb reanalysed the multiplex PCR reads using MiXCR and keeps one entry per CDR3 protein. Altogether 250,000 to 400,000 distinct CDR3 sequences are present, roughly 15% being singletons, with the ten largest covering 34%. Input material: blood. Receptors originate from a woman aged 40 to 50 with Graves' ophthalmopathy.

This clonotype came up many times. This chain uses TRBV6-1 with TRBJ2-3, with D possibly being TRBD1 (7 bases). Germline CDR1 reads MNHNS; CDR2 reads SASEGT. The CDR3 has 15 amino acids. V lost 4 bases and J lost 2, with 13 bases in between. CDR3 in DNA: TGTGCCAGCAGTGCGGGGGACAGACACACAGATACGCAGTATTTT. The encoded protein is CASSAGDRHTDTQYF.

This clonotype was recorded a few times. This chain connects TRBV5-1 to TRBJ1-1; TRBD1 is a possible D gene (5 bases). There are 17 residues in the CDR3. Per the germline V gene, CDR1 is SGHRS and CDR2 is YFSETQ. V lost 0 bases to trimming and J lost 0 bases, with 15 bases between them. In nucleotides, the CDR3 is TGCGCCAGCAGCTTGGAACCGGGACGGACCATGAACACTGAAGCTTTCTTT. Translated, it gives CASSLEPGRTMNTEAFF.

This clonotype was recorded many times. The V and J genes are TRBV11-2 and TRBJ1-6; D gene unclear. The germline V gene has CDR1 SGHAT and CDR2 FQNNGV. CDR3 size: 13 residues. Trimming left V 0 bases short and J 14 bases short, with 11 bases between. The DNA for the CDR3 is TGTGCCAGCAGCTTAGAGAGTGACTTCACCCTCCACTTT. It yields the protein CASSLESDFTLHF.

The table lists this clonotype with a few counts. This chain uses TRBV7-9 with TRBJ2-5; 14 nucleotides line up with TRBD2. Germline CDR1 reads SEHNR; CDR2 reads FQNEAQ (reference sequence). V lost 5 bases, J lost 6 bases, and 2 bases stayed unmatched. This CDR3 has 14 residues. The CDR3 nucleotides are TGTGCCAGCAGCCGGACTAGCGGGAGGCAGACCCAGTACTTC. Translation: CASSRTSGRQTQYF.

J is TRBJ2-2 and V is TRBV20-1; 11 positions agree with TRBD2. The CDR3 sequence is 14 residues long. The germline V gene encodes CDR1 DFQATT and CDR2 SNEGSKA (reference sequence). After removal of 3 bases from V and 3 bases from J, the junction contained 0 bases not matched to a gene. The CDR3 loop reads CSASSGGDTGELFF. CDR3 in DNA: TGCAGTGCTAGTAGCGGGGGGGACACCGGGGAGCTGTTTTTT.

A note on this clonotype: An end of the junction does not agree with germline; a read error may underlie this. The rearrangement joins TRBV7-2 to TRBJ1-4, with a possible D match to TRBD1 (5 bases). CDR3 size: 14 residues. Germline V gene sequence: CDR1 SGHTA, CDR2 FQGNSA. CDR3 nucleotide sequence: TGTGCCAGCAGCTTTGGTGGGGGGGGTGAAAACCTGTTTTTT. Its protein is CASSFGGGGENLFF.

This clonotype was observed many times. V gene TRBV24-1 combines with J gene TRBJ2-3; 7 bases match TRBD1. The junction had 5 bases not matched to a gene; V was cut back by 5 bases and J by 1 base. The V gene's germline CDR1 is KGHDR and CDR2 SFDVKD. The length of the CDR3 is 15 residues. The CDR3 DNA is TGTGCCACCAGTGGACAGGGATGGGGCACAGATACGCAGTATTTT. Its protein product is CATSGQGWGTDTQYF.

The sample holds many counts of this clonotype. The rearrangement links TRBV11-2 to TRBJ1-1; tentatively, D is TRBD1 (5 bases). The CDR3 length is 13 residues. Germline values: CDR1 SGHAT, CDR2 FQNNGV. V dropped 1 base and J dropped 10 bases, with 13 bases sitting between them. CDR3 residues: CASSLAGQGAAFF. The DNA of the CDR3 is TGTGCCAGCAGCTTAGCCGGCCAGGGCGCAGCTTTCTTT. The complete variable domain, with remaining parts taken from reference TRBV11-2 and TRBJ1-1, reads EAGVAQSPRYKIIEKRQSVAFWCNPISGHATLYWYQQILGQGPKLLIQFQNNGVVDDSQLPKDRFSAERLKGVDSTLKIQPAKLEDSAVYLCASSLAGQGAAFFGQGTRLTVV.

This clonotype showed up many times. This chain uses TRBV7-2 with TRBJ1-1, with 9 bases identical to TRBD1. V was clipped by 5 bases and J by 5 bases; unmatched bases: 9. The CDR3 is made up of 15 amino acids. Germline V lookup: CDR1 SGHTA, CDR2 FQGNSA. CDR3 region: CASSAPQGARTEAFF. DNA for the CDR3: TGTGCCAGCAGCGCCCCACAGGGGGCGAGGACTGAAGCTTTCTTT. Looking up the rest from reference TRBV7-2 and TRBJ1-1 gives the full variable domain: GAGVSQSPSNKVTEKGKDVELRCDPISGHTALYWYRQSLGQGLEFLIYFQGNSAPDKSGLPSDRFSAERTGGSVSTLTIQRTQQEDSAVYLCASSAPQGARTEAFFGQGTRLTVV.

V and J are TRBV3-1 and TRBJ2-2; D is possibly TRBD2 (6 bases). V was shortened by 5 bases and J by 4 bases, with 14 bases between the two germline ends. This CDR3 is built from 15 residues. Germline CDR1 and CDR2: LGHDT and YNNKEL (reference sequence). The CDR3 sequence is CASSFARGSTGELFF. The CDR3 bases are TGTGCCAGCAGCTTCGCTCGGGGGAGCACCGGGGAGCTGTTTTTT.

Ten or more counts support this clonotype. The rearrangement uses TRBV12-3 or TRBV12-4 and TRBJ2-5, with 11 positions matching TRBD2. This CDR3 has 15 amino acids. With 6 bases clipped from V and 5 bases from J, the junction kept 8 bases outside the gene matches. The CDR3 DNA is TGTGCCAGCAGCCCGGGACTAGCGGAGCGGGAGACCCAGTACTTC. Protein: CASSPGLAERETQYF.

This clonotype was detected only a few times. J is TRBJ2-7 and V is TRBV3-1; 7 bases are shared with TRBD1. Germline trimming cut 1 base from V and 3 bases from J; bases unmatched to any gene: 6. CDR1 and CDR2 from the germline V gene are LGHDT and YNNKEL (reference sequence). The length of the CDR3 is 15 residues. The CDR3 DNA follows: TGTGCCAGCAGCCAAGTCCCGGGACAGAACTACGAGCAGTACTTC. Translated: CASSQVPGQNYEQYF.

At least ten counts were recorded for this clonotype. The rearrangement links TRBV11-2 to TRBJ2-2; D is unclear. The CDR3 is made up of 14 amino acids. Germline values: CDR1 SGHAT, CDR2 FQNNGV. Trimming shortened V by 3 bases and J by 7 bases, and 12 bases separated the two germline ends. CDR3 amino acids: CASSLTPSVGELFF. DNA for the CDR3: TGTGCCAGCAGCTTGACTCCCAGTGTCGGGGAGCTGTTTTTT.

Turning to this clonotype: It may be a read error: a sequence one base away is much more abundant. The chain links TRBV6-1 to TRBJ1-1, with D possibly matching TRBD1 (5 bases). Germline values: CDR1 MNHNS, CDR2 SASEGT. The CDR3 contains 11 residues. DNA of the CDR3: TGTGACAGCGGGACGGCTCGTGAAGCTTTCTTT. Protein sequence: CDSGTAREAFF.

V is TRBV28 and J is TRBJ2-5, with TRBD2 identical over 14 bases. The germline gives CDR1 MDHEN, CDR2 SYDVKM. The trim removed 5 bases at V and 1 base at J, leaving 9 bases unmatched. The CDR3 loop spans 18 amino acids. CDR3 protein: CASSPRPGLAGAQETQYF. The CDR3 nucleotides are TGTGCCAGCAGTCCCCGACCGGGACTAGCGGGGGCCCAAGAGACCCAGTACTTC. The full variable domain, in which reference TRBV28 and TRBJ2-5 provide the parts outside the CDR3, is DVKVTQSSRYLVKRTGEKVFLECVQDMDHENMFWYRQDPGLGLRLIYFSYDVKMKEKGDIPEGYSVSREKKERFSLILESASTNQTSMYLCASSPRPGLAGAQETQYFGPGTRLLVL.

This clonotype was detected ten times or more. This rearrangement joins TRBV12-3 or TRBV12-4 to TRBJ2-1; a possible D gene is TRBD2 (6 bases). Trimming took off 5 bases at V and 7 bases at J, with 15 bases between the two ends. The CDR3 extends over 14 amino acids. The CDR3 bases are TGTGCCAGCAGTAGATCCGGGAGCGGTAATGAGCAGTTCTTC. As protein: CASSRSGSGNEQFF.

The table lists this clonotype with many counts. The CDR3 reads CASSGSGRASSNQPQHF. As DNA, the CDR3 is TGTGCCAGCAGTGGATCGGGCAGGGCCAGTAGCAATCAGCCCCAGCATTTT. The rearrangement links TRBV6-1 to TRBJ1-5; a possible D gene is TRBD1 (5 bases). With 4 bases removed from V and 0 bases from J, the gap between germline ends came to 16 bases. The CDR3 spans 17 residues. CDR1 and CDR2 (germline): MNHNS, SASEGT.

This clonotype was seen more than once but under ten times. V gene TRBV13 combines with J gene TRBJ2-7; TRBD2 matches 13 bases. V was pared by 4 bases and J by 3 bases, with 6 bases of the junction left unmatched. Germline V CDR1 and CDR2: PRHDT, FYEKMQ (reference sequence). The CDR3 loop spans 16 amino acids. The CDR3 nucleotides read TGTGCCAGCAGCTGGGGACTAGCGGGGACCCTCTACGAGCAGTACTTC. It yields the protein CASSWGLAGTLYEQYF.

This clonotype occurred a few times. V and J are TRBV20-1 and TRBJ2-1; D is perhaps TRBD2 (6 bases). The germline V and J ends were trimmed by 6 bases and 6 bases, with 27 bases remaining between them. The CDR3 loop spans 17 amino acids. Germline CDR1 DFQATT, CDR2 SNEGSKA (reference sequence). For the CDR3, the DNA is TGCAGTGCCGGAGGCGGGGATAGGCGTTTGTCGGTCAATGAGCAGTTCTTC. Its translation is CSAGGGDRRLSVNEQFF.

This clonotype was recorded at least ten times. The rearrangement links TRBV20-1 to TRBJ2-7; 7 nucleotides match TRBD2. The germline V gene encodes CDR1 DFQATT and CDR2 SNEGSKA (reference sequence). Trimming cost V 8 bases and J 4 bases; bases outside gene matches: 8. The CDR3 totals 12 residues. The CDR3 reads CSLVREAYEQYF. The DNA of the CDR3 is TGCAGTCTCGTCCGGGAGGCTTACGAGCAGTACTTC.

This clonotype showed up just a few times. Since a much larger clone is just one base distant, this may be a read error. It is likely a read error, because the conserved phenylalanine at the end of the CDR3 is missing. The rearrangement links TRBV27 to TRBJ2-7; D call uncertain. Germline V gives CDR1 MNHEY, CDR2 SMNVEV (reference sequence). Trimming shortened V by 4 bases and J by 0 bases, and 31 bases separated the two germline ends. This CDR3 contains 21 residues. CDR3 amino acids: CASSSFGIHSSPSGPSYEQYL. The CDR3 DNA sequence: TGTGCCAGCAGTTCCTTCGGTATTCACTCCTCCCCCTCGGGTCCCTCCTACGAGCAGTACCTC.

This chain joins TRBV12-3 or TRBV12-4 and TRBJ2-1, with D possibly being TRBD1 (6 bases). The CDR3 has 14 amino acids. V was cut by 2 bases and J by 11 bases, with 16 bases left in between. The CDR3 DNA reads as TGTGCCAGCAGTTTACGTTTGAGTGGGACACAGCAGTTCTTC. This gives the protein CASSLRLSGTQQFF.